The present TCR beta chain was sequenced within a study of CD8+CD57+ T cells in acquired aplastic anemia. Across the whole study: Each DNA sample taken from sorted CD4+ and CD8+ cells came to around 3.4 ug on average. Mean read depth for CD4+ cells from healthy donors was around 9.9 million.

This clonotype was detected a few times. Its specificity is not known. The template for TCR beta VDJ and CDR3 sequence profiling was genomic DNA. One entry per CDR3 protein, called by TCRdb with MiXCR from the reads. The sample lists about 190,000 distinct CDR3 sequences, around 59% occurring once. The CDR3 contains 19 residues. V was pared by 1 base and J by 0 bases, with 19 bases between. Germline CDR1 is SGHAT and CDR2 is FQDESV (reference sequence). Study-wide points: Comparison of patients with controls identified roughly 30 shared CD8+ CDR3 sequences. CD8+ Simpson's diversity did not differ significantly between patients and controls.

The receptor was derived from a human donor in good health, serving as a control. The sample was sorted CD4+, CD8+, or CD8+CD57+ T cells (not recorded which) from PBMCs. The chain uses TRBV11-1 and TRBJ2-1; D gene unclear. CDR3 protein: CASSLGRRAVPHSYNEQFF. The CDR3 coding sequence is TGTGCCAGCAGCTTAGGGCGAAGAGCAGTGCCACACTCCTACAATGAGCAGTTCTTC.